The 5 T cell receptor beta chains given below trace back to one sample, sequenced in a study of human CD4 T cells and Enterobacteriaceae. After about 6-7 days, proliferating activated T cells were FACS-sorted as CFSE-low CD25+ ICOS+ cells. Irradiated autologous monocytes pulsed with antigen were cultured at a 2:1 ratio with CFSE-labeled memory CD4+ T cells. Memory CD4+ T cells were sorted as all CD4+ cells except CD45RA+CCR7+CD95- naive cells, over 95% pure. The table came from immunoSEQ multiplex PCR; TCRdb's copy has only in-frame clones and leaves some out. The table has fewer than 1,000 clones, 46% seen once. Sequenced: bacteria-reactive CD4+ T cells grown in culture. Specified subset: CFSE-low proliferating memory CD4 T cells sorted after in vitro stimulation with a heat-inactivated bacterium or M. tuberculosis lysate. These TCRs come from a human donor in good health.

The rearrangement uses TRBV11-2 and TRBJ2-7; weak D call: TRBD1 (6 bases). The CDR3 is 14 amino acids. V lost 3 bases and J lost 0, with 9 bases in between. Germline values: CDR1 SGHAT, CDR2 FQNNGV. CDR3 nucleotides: TGTGCCAGCAGCTTTGGGGACAACTCCTACGAGCAGTACTTC. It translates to CASSFGDNSYEQYF.

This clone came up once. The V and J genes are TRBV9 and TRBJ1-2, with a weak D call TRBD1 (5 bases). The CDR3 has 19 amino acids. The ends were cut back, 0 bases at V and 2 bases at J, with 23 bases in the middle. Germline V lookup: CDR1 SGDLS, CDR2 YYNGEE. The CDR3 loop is CASSVGLPGPLAPNYGYTF. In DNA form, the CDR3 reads TGTGCCAGCAGCGTAGGGTTGCCAGGGCCCCTCGCACCAAACTATGGCTACACCTTC.

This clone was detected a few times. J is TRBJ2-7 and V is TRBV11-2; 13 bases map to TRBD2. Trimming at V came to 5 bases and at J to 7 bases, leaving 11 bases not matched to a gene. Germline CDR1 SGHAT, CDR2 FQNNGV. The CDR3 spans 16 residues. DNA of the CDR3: TGTGCCAGCAGCCTCCCACTAGCGGGAGGGTTGGGGGAGCAGTACTTC. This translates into CASSLPLAGGLGEQYF.

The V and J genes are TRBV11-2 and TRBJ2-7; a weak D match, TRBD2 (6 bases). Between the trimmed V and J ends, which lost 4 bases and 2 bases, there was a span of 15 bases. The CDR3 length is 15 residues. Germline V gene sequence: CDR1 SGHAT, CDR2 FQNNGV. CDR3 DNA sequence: TGTGCCAGCAGCTCGCCGGGAGACTTCCCCTACGAGCAGTACTTC. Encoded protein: CASSSPGDFPYEQYF.

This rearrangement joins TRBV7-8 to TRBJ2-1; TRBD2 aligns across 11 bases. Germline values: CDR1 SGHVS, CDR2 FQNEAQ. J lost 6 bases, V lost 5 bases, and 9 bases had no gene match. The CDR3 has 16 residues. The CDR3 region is CASSASGLAVSNEQFF. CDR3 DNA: TGTGCCAGCAGCGCATCGGGACTAGCGGTATCCAATGAGCAGTTCTTC.